A selection of T cell receptor beta chains follows, all from one sample in a study of blood T cell repertoires in COVID-19. TCRdb's copy holds only in-frame clones and misses some; the assay was immunoSEQ multiplex PCR. The table records 200,000 or so clones, about 82% of them present only once. Material for sequencing was peripheral blood. Source of these receptors: a woman under 40 with acute or convalescent COVID-19. Both conserved end residues are part of each CDR3. A D gene is named only where the DNA matches it firmly. Clone size is given for some rows only: seen once, a few or many times, or a class if the clone is expanded.

size,D,J,V,DNA,CDR3
NA,TRBD1,TRBJ1-2,TRBV5-6,TGTGCCAGCAGCCCACCATGGGGGACAGGGGCGATGGGCTACACCTTC,CASSPPWGTGAMGYTF
NA,TRBD1,TRBJ1-2,TRBV19,TGTGCCAGTCGAGGGACAGGGCACTATGGCTACACCTTC,CASRGTGHYGYTF
NA,NA,TRBJ2-7,TRBV27,TGTGCCAGCAGTTTACGGTCTTTAGGCGAGAGGAACGAGCAGTACTTC,CASSLRSLGERNEQYF
few,TRBD1,TRBJ1-1,TRBV5-1,TGCGCCAGCGCGAGGAGGGGGCAAACTGAAGCTTTCTTT,CASARRGQTEAFF
NA,TRBD2,TRBJ2-1,TRBV28,TGTGCCAGCAGTTCTCTACTAGCGGGAGCCTACAATGAGCAGTTCTTC,CASSSLLAGAYNEQFF
NA,NA,TRBJ1-5,TRBV28,TGTGCCAGCAGTTACTCCGTACAGAGCCATCAGCCCCAGCATTTT,CASSYSVQSHQPQHF
NA,NA,TRBJ2-7,TRBV28,TGTGCCAGCAGCCTGTACGGAGTAACCTACGAGCAGTACTTC,CASSLYGVTYEQYF
NA,NA,TRBJ1-6,TRBV4-1,TGCGCCAGCAGCCAAGATATCCCAGGGTCCTCCTATAATTCACCCCTCCACTTT,CASSQDIPGSSYNSPLHF
NA,TRBD1,TRBJ1-5,TRBV3-1/TRBV3-2,TGTGCCAGCAGCCACGGACAGGGGTATCAGCCCCAGCATTTT,CASSHGQGYQPQHF
NA,TRBD1,TRBJ2-7,TRBV6-1,TGTGCCAGCAGTGTCCGGGACAGGGATTTCTCCTACGAGCAGTACTTC,CASSVRDRDFSYEQYF
NA,TRBD1,TRBJ1-5,TRBV2,TGTGCCAGCAGCTATGACAGGGACGGTCAGCCCCAGCATTTT,CASSYDRDGQPQHF
NA,TRBD2,TRBJ2-5,TRBV7-3,TGTGCCAGCAGCTTGGGGGAGGGTGTGGGAGAGACCCAGTACTTC,CASSLGEGVGETQYF
NA,TRBD1,TRBJ2-1,TRBV27,TGTGCCAGCAGTTTATCTCACTCGGGACAGGCCAACAATGAGCAGTTCTTC,CASSLSHSGQANNEQFF
NA,TRBD1,TRBJ2-5,TRBV9,TGTGCCAGCAGCTCCAGGACAGGCAGGGAGACCCAGTACTTC,CASSSRTGRETQYF
NA,TRBD2,TRBJ2-5,TRBV9,TGTGCCAGCAGCGTACTAGCGGGGGGTCAGGCCGAGACCCAGTACTTC,CASSVLAGGQAETQYF
few,TRBD1,TRBJ1-3,TRBV10-3,TGTGCCATCAGGTCCGAGACAGGGTATTTT,CAIRSETGYF
NA,NA,TRBJ1-2,TRBV7-6,TGTGCCAGCAGTTCCCTCGCGGGGTATGGCTACACCTTC,CASSSLAGYGYTF
NA,NA,TRBJ1-2,TRBV5-3,TGTGCCAGAAGCCGACCGGACAGCCGCTACACCTTC,CARSRPDSRYTF
NA,TRBD1,TRBJ1-6,TRBV3-1/TRBV3-2,TGTGCCAGCAGCCGGGACAGGAGCTCCTATAATTCACCCCTCCACTTT,CASSRDRSSYNSPLHF
NA,NA,TRBJ2-1,TRBV19,TGTGCCAGTAGTATCCTTGACAGCAATGAGCAGTTCTTC,CASSILDSNEQFF
NA,NA,TRBJ2-5,TRBV9,TGTGCCAGCAGCTCCCGGACTAGGGGGGAGACCCAGTACTTC,CASSSRTRGETQYF
NA,TRBD1,TRBJ1-1,TRBV6-4,TGTGCCAGCAGGAGGGACAGGGGGCAGGTTGAAGCTTTCTTT,CASRRDRGQVEAFF
NA,TRBD1,TRBJ2-3,TRBV29-1,TGCAGCGTTGAAGTAGTCCAGGGGGCAGGGGATGCGCAGTATTTT,CSVEVVQGAGDAQYF
NA,NA,TRBJ1-6,TRBV28,TGTGCCAGCAGACCTACTTTGGGTCAGGGTAATTCACCCCTCCACTTT,CASRPTLGQGNSPLHF
few,TRBD1,TRBJ2-5,TRBV19,TGTGCCAGTAGTATTTCGACAGGGGGCCCTCAAGAGACCCAGTACTTC,CASSISTGGPQETQYF
NA,NA,TRBJ2-7,TRBV12-3/TRBV12-4,TGTGCCAGCAGTTTCCGAGTGGCCTACGAGCAGTACTTC,CASSFRVAYEQYF
few,NA,TRBJ1-4,TRBV30,TGTGCCTGGAGTCTACCCGGGGGACTCCAGGTTAATGAAAAACTGTTTTTT,CAWSLPGGLQVNEKLFF
once,NA,TRBJ1-2,TRBV6-5,TGTGCCAGCAGTTCAATGGGGGGGACCAACTATGGCTACACCTTC,CASSSMGGTNYGYTF
NA,TRBD1,TRBJ2-7,TRBV27,TGTGCCAGCAGTTCCCGACAGGGGGGTCCCCTCTACGAGCAGTACTTC,CASSSRQGGPLYEQYF
NA,TRBD1,TRBJ2-1,TRBV7-3,TGTGCCAGCAGCTCAACAGGGGTCTCCTACAATGAGCAGTTCTTC,CASSSTGVSYNEQFF
NA,TRBD2,TRBJ2-3,TRBV20-1,TGCAGTGCTAGTCTAGCGGGGGGAGATACGCAGTATTTT,CSASLAGGDTQYF
NA,NA,TRBJ1-2,TRBV6-1,TGTGCCAGCAGTGAAGCGGGGCAGGGGAATGGCTACACCTTC,CASSEAGQGNGYTF
NA,TRBD1,TRBJ2-2,TRBV30,TGTGCCGGGACAGGGGTTTATACCGGGGAGCTGTTTTTT,CAGTGVYTGELFF
NA,NA,TRBJ1-6,TRBV9,TGTGCCAGCAGCCCAGGGCCCAATTCACCCCTCCACTTT,CASSPGPNSPLHF
NA,NA,TRBJ2-3,TRBV14,TGTGCCAGCAGCCTCTCAGGAGGGAGGAGCACAGATACGCAGTATTTT,CASSLSGGRSTDTQYF
NA,NA,TRBJ1-3,TRBV19,TGTGCCACCCGGCGGGGGGAGTCTGGAAACACCATATATTTT,CATRRGESGNTIYF
NA,NA,TRBJ2-2,TRBV28,TGTGCCAGCAGTTTATCCCCCGCCGGGGAGCTGTTTTTT,CASSLSPAGELFF
NA,TRBD1,TRBJ1-2,TRBV6-5,TGTGCCAGCATCCTACAGGGGGCTTATGGCTACACCTTC,CASILQGAYGYTF
NA,NA,TRBJ1-4,TRBV6-4,TGTGCCAGCAGTGACTCGCCAGGAACTGCAACTAATGAAAAACTGTTTTTT,CASSDSPGTATNEKLFF
NA,TRBD1,TRBJ2-3,TRBV28,TGTGCCAGCAGTTCCCTCACCTCCGGGACAGGGGAAGCCGTAGATACGCAGTATTTT,CASSSLTSGTGEAVDTQYF